This passage covers 22 T cell receptor beta chains from one sample sequenced in a study of identical twins. TCRdb reprocessed the 5' RACE reads with MiXCR, giving one entry per CDR3 protein. Counted here are 600,000 to 800,000 distinct CDR3 sequences, less than 25% occurring once; the ten biggest clones make up 4.3%. These data were also reused for a study on T cells expressing NK-cell markers.

The sample taken for sequencing was PBMCs. The origin of the receptors is a woman aged 18-29 years in good health.

This chain connects TRBV27 to TRBJ1-1; no definite D call. The length of the CDR3 is 13 residues. In germline, CDR1 is MNHEY, CDR2 SMNVEV (reference sequence). Trimming pared 5 bases from V and 4 bases from J, leaving 11 bases between. In DNA, the CDR3 is TGTGCCAGCAGTCCCCTGGTAGTCACTGAAGCTTTCTTT. This gives the protein CASSPLVVTEAFF.

J is TRBJ2-7 and V is TRBV20-1; D may be TRBD2 (6 bases). The germline V and J ends were trimmed by 1 base and 3 bases, with 16 bases remaining between them. The germline CDR1 and CDR2 sequences are DFQATT and SNEGSKA (reference sequence). There are 15 residues in the CDR3. CDR3 nucleotide sequence: TGCAGTGCTAGAGCCCCGGAGGCGGGACGCTACGAGCAGTACTTC. It codes for CSARAPEAGRYEQYF.

This clonotype was recorded a few times. This sequence joins TRBV2 and TRBJ1-1; D gene ambiguous. Per the germline V gene, CDR1 is SNHLY and CDR2 is FYNNEI. The V and J ends lost 5 bases and 6 bases respectively, with 13 bases between them. CDR3 length: 13 residues. The CDR3 bases are TGTGCCAGCAGTTCGGAGGTGGCCCCTGAAGCTTTCTTT. This gives the protein CASSSEVAPEAFF.

The V gene is TRBV7-2, the J gene TRBJ2-7; the match to TRBD2 covers 10 bases. Germline V gives CDR1 SGHTA, CDR2 FQGNSA. V lost 3 bases, J lost 2 bases, and 10 bases stayed unmatched. The CDR3 spans 17 residues. The CDR3 sequence is CASSLSGGAGGPYEQYF. The CDR3 DNA follows: TGTGCCAGCAGCTTGTCTGGGGGAGCGGGAGGGCCCTACGAGCAGTACTTC. The whole variable domain, filled in from reference TRBV7-2 and TRBJ2-7, reads GAGVSQSPSNKVTEKGKDVELRCDPISGHTALYWYRQSLGQGLEFLIYFQGNSAPDKSGLPSDRFSAERTGGSVSTLTIQRTQQEDSAVYLCASSLSGGAGGPYEQYFGPGTRLTVT.

The chain carries TRBV4-1 and TRBJ2-7; no firm D call. V was shortened by 1 base and J by 2 bases, with 12 bases between the two germline ends. In germline, CDR1 is MGHRA, CDR2 YSYEKL. There are 15 residues in the CDR3. CDR3 coding DNA: TGCGCCAGCAGCCAAGGGAGATCTATCCCCTACGAGCAGTACTTC. This encodes CASSQGRSIPYEQYF.

This clonotype was seen a few times. The rearrangement links TRBV5-1 to TRBJ2-5; D ambiguous. Trimming left V 1 base short and J 2 bases short, with 12 bases between. This CDR3 has 15 residues. Germline V gene sequence: CDR1 SGHRS, CDR2 YFSETQ. CDR3 sequence (DNA): TGCGCCAGCAGCTTGTTCACAGAAATACAAGAGACCCAGTACTTC. This sequence encodes CASSLFTEIQETQYF.

This clonotype was recorded a few times. The J gene is TRBJ2-7, the V gene TRBV6-1; D might be TRBD1 or TRBD2, each matching 5 bases. CDR3 length: 15 residues. V shed 7 bases and J shed 3 bases, with 19 bases lying between them. Germline CDR1 and CDR2: MNHNS and SASEGT. This CDR3 is CASKMNGDHHYEQYF. The DNA for the CDR3 is TGTGCCAGCAAAATGAACGGGGACCACCACTACGAGCAGTACTTC.

This clonotype was counted only a few times. The chain links TRBV20-1 to TRBJ2-5; TRBD2 agrees at 13 bases. CDR3 length: 14 residues. The germline CDR1 and CDR2 sequences are DFQATT and SNEGSKA (reference sequence). V was clipped by 5 bases and J by 5 bases; unmatched bases: 5. This chain's CDR3 is CSAWGTSGVETQYF. Written as DNA, the CDR3 is TGCAGTGCTTGGGGGACTAGCGGGGTGGAGACCCAGTACTTC.

The chain uses TRBV13 and TRBJ2-2, with 8 bases matching TRBD2. From germline, CDR1 is PRHDT and CDR2 FYEKMQ (reference sequence). The CDR3 covers 18 residues. Trimming took 5 bases from V and 2 from J; bases not matched to a gene: 13. The chain's CDR3 is CASSPLGAGGTNTGELFF. The DNA for the CDR3 is TGTGCCAGCAGCCCCCTTGGGGCGGGAGGTACTAACACCGGGGAGCTGTTTTTT.

This rearrangement joins TRBV29-1 to TRBJ2-4; 8 bases line up with TRBD1. Germline CDR1 and CDR2: SQVTM and ANQGSEA. The CDR3 sequence is 17 residues long. J lost 0 bases, V lost 6 bases, and 13 bases had no gene match. CDR3 region: CSVGQGKENLAKNIQYF. CDR3 sequence (DNA): TGCAGCGTCGGACAGGGTAAAGAAAACTTAGCCAAAAACATTCAGTACTTC.

This clonotype turned up a few times. As the CDR3 is not closed by the conserved phenylalanine or tryptophan, this likely results from a read error. The DNA is omitted, as the CDR3 cannot be located on it reliably, and the CDR3 follows TCRdb's listing. This rearrangement joins TRBV6-5 to TRBJ2-7; no check of the table's D call, TRBD1, against the DNA was made. The CDR3 is made up of 12 amino acids, end residues included. Germline CDR1 reads MNHEY; CDR2 reads SVGAGI. CDR3 loop: CASARWGQSAPL.

The chain is built from TRBV12-3 or TRBV12-4 and TRBJ2-1, with TRBD1 as a possible D gene (6 bases). CDR3 length: 11 amino acids. Between the trimmed V and J ends, which lost 5 bases and 13 bases, there was a span of 12 bases. The CDR3 spells CASSNRALQFF. DNA for the CDR3: TGTGCCAGCAGTAACAGGGCCCTACAGTTCTTC.

The V gene is TRBV12-3 or TRBV12-4, the J gene TRBJ1-1; TRBD1 might be the D (6 bases). The CDR3 is 13 residues long. V was pared by 6 bases and J by 5 bases, with 13 bases between. In DNA, the CDR3 is TGTGCCAGCAGCACAGGGATGGAAACTGAAGCTTTCTTT. This translates into CASSTGMETEAFF.

This clonotype was seen a handful of times. The chain joins TRBV6-1 to TRBJ2-5; D possibly corresponds to TRBD2 (6 bases). Looked up from germline, CDR1 is MNHNS and CDR2 is SASEGT. V lost 6 bases to trimming and J lost 4 bases, with 15 bases between them. The CDR3 is made up of 14 amino acids. CDR3 sequence (DNA): TGTGCCAGCAGAGGGGACTCGGTATTAGAGACCCAGTACTTC. Its translation is CASRGDSVLETQYF.

The genes are TRBV29-1 and TRBJ2-6; 7 bases align to TRBD1. The junction had 10 bases not matched to a gene; V was cut back by 6 bases and J by 2 bases. Germline V gene data show CDR1 as SQVTM and CDR2 as ANQGSEA. The CDR3 consists of 16 residues. CDR3 nucleotides: TGCAGCGTCCTCCTGACAGGGCTAACTGGGGCCAACGTCCTGACTTTC. Translation: CSVLLTGLTGANVLTF.

Of note for this clonotype: One junction end does not reproduce the germline sequence, and a read error may be involved. The chain uses TRBV20-1 and TRBJ1-1, with D hard to call. The V gene's germline CDR1 is DFQATT and CDR2 SNEGSKA (reference sequence). The CDR3 length is 13 residues. The chain's CDR3 is CSARDRGNPEAFF. DNA for the CDR3: TGCAGTGCTAGAGATCGTGGGAACCCTGAAGCTTTCTTT.

This clonotype was recorded a few times. The chain couples TRBV7-9 to TRBJ2-3, with D unclear. The CDR3 sequence is 10 residues long. Germline-derived CDR1 and CDR2 are SEHNR and FQNEAQ (reference sequence). The DNA for the CDR3 is TGTGCTTTTGTAACAGATACGCAGTATTTT. It is translated as CAFVTDTQYF.

This chain links TRBV20-1 with TRBJ1-5; D may be TRBD1 (6 bases). Trimming left V 0 bases short and J 6 bases short, with 15 bases between. This CDR3 is built from 15 residues. Germline V gene sequence: CDR1 DFQATT, CDR2 SNEGSKA (reference sequence). CDR3: CSARDTRGAGQPQHF. CDR3 sequence (DNA): TGCAGTGCTAGAGATACCAGGGGCGCAGGTCAGCCCCAGCATTTT.

This clonotype was seen ten or more times. The V and J genes are TRBV7-3 and TRBJ2-2; D ambiguous. The germline V gene has CDR1 SGHTA and CDR2 FQGTGA. The CDR3 runs to 13 residues. V gave up 2 bases and J gave up 3 bases, with 4 bases separating them. CDR3 sequence: CASSLVHTGELFF. The CDR3 coding sequence is TGTGCCAGCAGCTTAGTCCACACCGGGGAGCTGTTTTTT. The full variable domain, in which reference TRBV7-3 and TRBJ2-2 provide the parts outside the CDR3, is GAGVSQTPSNKVTEKGKYVELRCDPISGHTALYWYRQSLGQGPEFLIYFQGTGAADDSGLPNDRFFAVRPEGSVSTLKIQRTERGDSAVYLCASSLVHTGELFFGEGSRLTVL.

The CDR3 coding sequence is TGCAGTGCTAGTCTCGGAGTCCCCCTCGAGCAGTACTTC. Its translation: CSASLGVPLEQYF. V and J are TRBV20-1 and TRBJ2-7, with unresolved D. In germline, CDR1 is DFQATT, CDR2 SNEGSKA (reference sequence). V dropped 3 bases and J dropped 6 bases, with 15 bases sitting between them. The CDR3 totals 13 residues.

At least ten counts were recorded for this clonotype. J is TRBJ1-6 and V is TRBV20-1; possibly TRBD1 for D (5 bases). Germline V CDR1 and CDR2: DFQATT, SNEGSKA (reference sequence). Trimming shortened V by 6 bases and J by 0 bases, and 12 bases separated the two germline ends. The CDR3 has 15 amino acids. Written as DNA, the CDR3 is TGCAGTGCCCTGGCAGGGACCTCCTATAATTCACCCCTCCACTTT. Translated, it gives CSALAGTSYNSPLHF.

This clonotype was seen more than once but under ten times. V is TRBV2 and J is TRBJ1-5; D gene ambiguous. The length of the CDR3 is 13 residues. Trimming removed 7 bases at V and 7 bases at J, with 14 bases between. Germline CDR1 is SNHLY and CDR2 is FYNNEI. CDR3 bases: TGTGCCAGCAATCCCCTAGAGGGCCAGCCCCAGCATTTT. Protein: CASNPLEGQPQHF.